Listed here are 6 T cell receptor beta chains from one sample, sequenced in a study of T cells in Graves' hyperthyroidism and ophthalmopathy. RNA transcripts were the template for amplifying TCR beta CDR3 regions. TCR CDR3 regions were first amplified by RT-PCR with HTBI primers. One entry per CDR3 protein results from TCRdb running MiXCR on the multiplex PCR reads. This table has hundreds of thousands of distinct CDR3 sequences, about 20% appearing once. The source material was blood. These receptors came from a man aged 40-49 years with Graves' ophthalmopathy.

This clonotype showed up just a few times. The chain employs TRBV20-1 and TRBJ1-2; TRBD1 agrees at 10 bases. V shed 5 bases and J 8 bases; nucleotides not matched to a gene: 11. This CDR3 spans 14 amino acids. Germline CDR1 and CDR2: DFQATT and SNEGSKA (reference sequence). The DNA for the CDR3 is TGCAGTGCTCTTGGGGCTGACAGGGGGCGGGGCTACACCTTC. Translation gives CSALGADRGRGYTF.

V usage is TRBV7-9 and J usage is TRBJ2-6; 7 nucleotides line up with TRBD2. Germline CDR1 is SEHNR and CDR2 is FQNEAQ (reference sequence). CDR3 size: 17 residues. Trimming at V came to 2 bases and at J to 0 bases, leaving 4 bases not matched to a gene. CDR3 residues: CASSLTGGSSGANVLTF. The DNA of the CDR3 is TGTGCCAGCAGCTTAACGGGGGGATCCTCTGGGGCCAACGTCCTGACTTTC. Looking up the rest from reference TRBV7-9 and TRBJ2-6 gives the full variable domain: DTGVSQNPRHKITKRGQNVTFRCDPISEHNRLYWYRQTLGQGPEFLTYFQNEAQLEKSRLLSDRFSAERPKGSFSTLEIQRTEQGDSAMYLCASSLTGGSSGANVLTFGAGSRLTVL.

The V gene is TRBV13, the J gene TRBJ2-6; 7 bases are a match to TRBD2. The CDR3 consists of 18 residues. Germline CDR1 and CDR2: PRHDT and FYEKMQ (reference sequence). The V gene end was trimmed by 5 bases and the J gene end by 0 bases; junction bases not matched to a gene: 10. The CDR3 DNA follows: TGTGCCAGCAGCGCCTGGGAGGGGCCAATCTCTGGGGCCAACGTCCTGACTTTC. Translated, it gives CASSAWEGPISGANVLTF.

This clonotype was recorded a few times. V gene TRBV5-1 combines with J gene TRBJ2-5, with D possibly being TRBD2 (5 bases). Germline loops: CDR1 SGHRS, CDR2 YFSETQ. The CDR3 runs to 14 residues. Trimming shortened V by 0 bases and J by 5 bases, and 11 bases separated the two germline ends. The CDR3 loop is CASSLDFGVETQYF. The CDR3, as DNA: TGCGCCAGCAGCTTGGATTTCGGGGTGGAGACCCAGTACTTC.

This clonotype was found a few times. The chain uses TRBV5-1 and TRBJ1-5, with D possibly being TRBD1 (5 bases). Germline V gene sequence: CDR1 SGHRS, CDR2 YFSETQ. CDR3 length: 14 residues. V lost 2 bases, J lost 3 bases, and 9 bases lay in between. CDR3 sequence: CASSFDSNNQPQHF. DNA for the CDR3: TGCGCCAGCAGCTTTGACAGCAACAATCAGCCCCAGCATTTT.

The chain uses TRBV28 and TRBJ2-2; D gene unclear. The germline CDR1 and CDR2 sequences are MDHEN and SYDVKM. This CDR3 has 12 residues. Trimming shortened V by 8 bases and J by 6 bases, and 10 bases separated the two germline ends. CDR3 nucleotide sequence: TGTGCCAGCTCCCAGGTATCCGGGGAGCTGTTTTTT. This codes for CASSQVSGELFF.